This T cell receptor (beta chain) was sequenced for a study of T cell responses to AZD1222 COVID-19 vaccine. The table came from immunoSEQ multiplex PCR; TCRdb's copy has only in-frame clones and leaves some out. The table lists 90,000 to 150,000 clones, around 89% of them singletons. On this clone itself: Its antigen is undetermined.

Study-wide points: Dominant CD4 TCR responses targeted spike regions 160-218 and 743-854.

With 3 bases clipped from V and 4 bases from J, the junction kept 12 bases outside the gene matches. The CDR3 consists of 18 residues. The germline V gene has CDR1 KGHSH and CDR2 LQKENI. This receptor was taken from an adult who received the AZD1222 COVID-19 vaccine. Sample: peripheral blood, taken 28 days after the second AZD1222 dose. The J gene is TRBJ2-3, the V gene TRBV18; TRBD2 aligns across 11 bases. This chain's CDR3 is CASSPLLGSGRAPDTQYF. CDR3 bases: TGTGCCAGCTCACCCCTCCTTGGTAGCGGGAGGGCCCCAGATACGCAGTATTTT.